This T cell receptor beta chain comes out of a study of blood T cell repertoires in COVID-19. Whole-study context: The cDNA or gDNA used as material had been derived from T cells, B-cell-depleted T cells, or PBMCs.

Germline V gene lookup returns CDR1 SNHLY and CDR2 FYNNEI. This CDR3 has 15 amino acids. Between the trimmed V and J ends, which lost 1 base and 0 bases, there was a span of 9 bases. Under the authors' procedure: The assay estimated nucleated cells by amplifying reference gene primers. The protocol was immunoSEQ multiplex PCR, while the TCRdb copy is restricted to in-frame clones and leaves out a portion. V and J calls plus clone size are reproduced from that table; the DNA served to infer D and trimming. Of under 350,000 clones in the sample, roughly 91% were seen once. Sequencing used peripheral blood. The chain couples TRBV2 to TRBJ1-2; unclear D gene. This sequence was found in a middle-aged man with acute or convalescent COVID-19. The chain's CDR3 is CASSEVHSPNYGYTF. DNA for the CDR3: TGTGCCAGCAGTGAAGTTCACAGCCCTAACTATGGCTACACCTTC.